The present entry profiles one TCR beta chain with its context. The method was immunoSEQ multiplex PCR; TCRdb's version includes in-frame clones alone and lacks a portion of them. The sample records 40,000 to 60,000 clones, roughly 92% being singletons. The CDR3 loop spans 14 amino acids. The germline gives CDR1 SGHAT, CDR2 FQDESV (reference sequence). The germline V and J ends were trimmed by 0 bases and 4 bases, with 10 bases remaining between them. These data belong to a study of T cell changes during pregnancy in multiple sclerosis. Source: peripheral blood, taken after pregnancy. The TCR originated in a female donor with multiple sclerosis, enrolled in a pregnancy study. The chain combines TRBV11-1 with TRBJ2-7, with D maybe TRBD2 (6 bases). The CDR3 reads CASSLAGGEYEQYF. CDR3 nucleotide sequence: TGTGCCAGCAGCTTAGCCGGAGGGGAATACGAGCAGTACTTC.